The text below deals with one T cell receptor beta chain. Its antigen is undetermined. This sample was taken from a study of T cells in narcolepsy. About the research overall: Healthy controls were enrolled alongside patients with narcolepsy type 1 or type 2.

Study-wide results and limits: Autoreactive HCRT-specific and TRIB2-specific clonotypes were marked in same-patient CSF-versus-blood CD4+ comparisons. Reportedly, autoreactive clonotypes were serially detected in patients' blood but not controls'. Autoreactive clone sequences were missing from some blood memory CD4+ repertoires.

The repertoire was sequenced with immunoSEQ multiplex PCR; TCRdb's copy has only in-frame clones and lacks some. The repertoire holds roughly 25,000 clones, with around two thirds as singletons. CDR1 and CDR2 (germline): MNHNS, SASEGT. Trimming took off 4 bases at V and 0 bases at J, with 13 bases between the two ends. The CDR3 is 15 amino acids. The receptor's source is a human donor in good health. The sample was memory (CD45RA-) CD4+ T cells from blood. The rearrangement links TRBV6-1 to TRBJ2-7, with no clear D. The CDR3 here is CASSAYYGSSYEQYF. DNA for the CDR3: TGTGCCAGCAGTGCGTATTATGGCAGCTCCTACGAGCAGTACTTC.